This T cell receptor (beta chain) derives from a study of blood T cell repertoires in COVID-19. Looking at the study overall: Whether acute or convalescent, the COVID-19 samples came from the United States, Italy and Spain.

Original handling: Estimation of nucleated cell counts was performed using reference gene primer amplification. Profiled with immunoSEQ multiplex PCR; TCRdb holds only in-frame clones, not every one. That table supplies the V and J calls and clone size; D and trimming were determined from the DNA. The profile shows some 520,000 clones, roughly nine tenths of them singletons. Germline-derived CDR1 and CDR2 are SGHAT and FQNNGV. V lost 5 bases, J lost 2 bases, and 12 bases lay in between. The CDR3 sequence is 15 residues long. The source is a man aged 18-30 years with COVID-19, enrolled during active disease. The chain couples TRBV11-2 to TRBJ2-2; possibly TRBD1 for D (6 bases). Sequencing was performed on peripheral blood. The CDR3 region is CASSKGTPNTGELFF. The DNA of the CDR3 is TGTGCCAGCAGCAAAGGGACACCTAACACCGGGGAGCTGTTTTTT.